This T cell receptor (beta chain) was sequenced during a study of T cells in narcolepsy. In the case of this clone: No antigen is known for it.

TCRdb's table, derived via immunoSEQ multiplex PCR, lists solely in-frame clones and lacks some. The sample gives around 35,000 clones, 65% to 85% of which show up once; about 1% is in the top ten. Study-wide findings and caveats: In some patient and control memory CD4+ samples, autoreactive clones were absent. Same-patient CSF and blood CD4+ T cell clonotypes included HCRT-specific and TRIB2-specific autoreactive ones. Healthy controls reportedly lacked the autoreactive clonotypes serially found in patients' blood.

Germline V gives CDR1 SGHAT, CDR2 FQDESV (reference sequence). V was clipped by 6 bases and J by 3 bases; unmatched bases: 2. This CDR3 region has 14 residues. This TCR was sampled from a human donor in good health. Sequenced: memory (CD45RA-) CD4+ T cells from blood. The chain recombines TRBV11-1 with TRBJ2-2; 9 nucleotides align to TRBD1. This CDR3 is CASRGQGDTGELFF. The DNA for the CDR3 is TGTGCCAGCAGGGGACAGGGTGACACCGGGGAGCTGTTTTTT.